A selection of T cell receptor beta chains follows, all from one sample in a study. MiXCR, run by TCRdb on the 5' RACE reads, gives a single entry per CDR3 protein. Of tens of thousands of distinct CDR3 sequences detected, around 22% appear once; the ten largest clones hold 3.5% to 5%. Sequencing used memory CD4+ T cells sorted from blood. The receptor set was obtained from a female donor with breast cancer. Both conserved end residues are part of each CDR3. A D gene is named only where the DNA matches it firmly. For some rows the clone size is stated as once, few or many, or as a class when expanded; others skip it.

cdr3_nt,cdr3_aa,j_call,v_call,d_call,clone_size
TGTGCCAGCAGTTATAGCAGGGTATACAATGAGCAGTTCTTC,CASSYSRVYNEQFF,TRBJ2-1,TRBV7-2,.,.
TGTGCCAGCAGTTTTGCCCGGTTGAACACTGAAGCTTTCTTT,CASSFARLNTEAFF,TRBJ1-1,TRBV12-3/TRBV12-4,.,many
TGTGCCAGCAGTTTTCGAGGGCCGAACTATGGCTACACCTTC,CASSFRGPNYGYTF,TRBJ1-2,TRBV27,.,.
TGTGCCAGCTCACCACCTTCCGATGAAAAACTGTTTTTT,CASSPPSDEKLFF,TRBJ1-4,TRBV18,.,.
TGCAGTGCTGCCCCAGATTACTATGGCTACACCTTC,CSAAPDYYGYTF,TRBJ1-2,TRBV20-1,.,.
TGTGCCAGCAGCTTCGGGCATAGCAATCAGCCCCAGCATTTT,CASSFGHSNQPQHF,TRBJ1-5,TRBV5-6,.,few
TGCAGCGTGGAAGCCGACAGGGGGAGACCCTACGAGCAGTACTTC,CSVEADRGRPYEQYF,TRBJ2-7,TRBV29-1,TRBD1,many
TGTGCCAGCAGCACACGGGGGCGCACCTACGAGCAGTACTTC,CASSTRGRTYEQYF,TRBJ2-7,TRBV7-6,.,few
TGCGCCAGCAGCAGGGACGGGGTTCCTTACGAGCAGTACTTC,CASSRDGVPYEQYF,TRBJ2-7,TRBV5-1,.,few
TGCGCCAGCAGCTTGTTGGCAAGGACTACTCTTTTGGATTCACCCCTCCACTTT,CASSLLARTTLLDSPLHF,TRBJ1-6,TRBV5-1,.,few
TGTGCCGGCAGCGGGAGTGAGACTTACAATGAGCAGTTCTTC,CAGSGSETYNEQFF,TRBJ2-1,TRBV7-9,TRBD2,.
TGCGCCAGCAGCGGGGTCGGGGGCACCGGGGAGCTGTTTTTT,CASSGVGGTGELFF,TRBJ2-2,TRBV4-1,.,few
TGTGCTAGTGGTTTGGGTGGGACAGTTGGAGAGACCCAGTACTTC,CASGLGGTVGETQYF,TRBJ2-5,TRBV12-5,TRBD1,few